This passage covers 15 T cell receptor beta chains from one sample sequenced in a study of PD-L1 blockade in urothelial cancer. Measured with immunoSEQ multiplex PCR; TCRdb has only the in-frame clones, and not every one. The top ten clones hold approximately 3.8% of a sample with approximately 52,000 clones, about three quarters of them seen once. This sample's time point: pretreatment peripheral blood. Material: PBMCs, obtained around atezolizumab (anti-PD-L1) treatment. The receptor source for this set is a man in his 70s with urothelial cancer.

The chain is built from TRBV6-6 and TRBJ1-2, with a tentative D call TRBD1 (6 bases). This CDR3 comprises 14 residues. From germline, CDR1 is MNHNY and CDR2 SVGAGI (reference sequence). V gave up 1 base and J gave up 8 bases, with 14 bases separating them. The CDR3 DNA reads TGTGCCAGCAGTTACTATACGCTCCAGGGGGGCTACACCTTC. This codes for CASSYYTLQGGYTF.

In its sample, this clone was seen a few times. This chain joins TRBV7-7 and TRBJ2-1; maybe TRBD1 (6 bases). The CDR3 totals 12 residues. In germline, CDR1 is SSHAT, CDR2 FNYEAQ (reference sequence). The CDR3, as DNA: TGTGCTATCGTACTAGGGGGTGGTGAGCAGTTCTTC. Its protein is CAIVLGGGEQFF.

The CDR3: CAISEGGNGELFF. The CDR3 coding sequence is TGTGCCATCAGTGAGGGGGGGAACGGGGAGCTGTTTTTT. The chain is built from TRBV10-3 and TRBJ2-2, with TRBD2 as a possible D gene (6 bases). The CDR3 is made up of 13 amino acids. Trimming shortened V by 2 bases and J by 7 bases, and 8 bases separated the two germline ends. Germline CDR1 and CDR2: ENHRY and SYGVKD.

The J gene is TRBJ2-1, the V gene TRBV7-3; 9 nucleotides match TRBD2. Per germline, CDR1 SGHTA and CDR2 FQGTGA. J lost 11 bases, V lost 5 bases, and 7 bases had no gene match. The CDR3 runs to 13 residues. The CDR3: CASSPQTSGKQFF. The CDR3 DNA reads TGTGCCAGCAGCCCACAGACTAGCGGCAAGCAGTTCTTC.

CDR3 coding DNA: TGTGCCTGGACACTATCGTGGGATGAGCAGTTCTTC. It encodes CAWTLSWDEQFF. The chain joins TRBV30 to TRBJ2-1, with D hard to call. V was trimmed by 4 bases and J by 8 bases, leaving 12 bases between them. The CDR3 runs to 12 residues. The germline V gene has CDR1 GTSNPN and CDR2 SVGIG (reference sequence).

This chain connects TRBV29-1 to TRBJ2-3; maybe TRBD1 (5 bases). The V gene's germline CDR1 is SQVTM and CDR2 ANQGSEA. CDR3 size: 12 residues. Trimming shortened V by 3 bases and J by 5 bases, and 9 bases separated the two germline ends. The CDR3 loop is CSVDRALDTQYF. CDR3 DNA sequence: TGCAGCGTTGACAGGGCCCTAGATACGCAGTATTTT.

The chain couples TRBV18 to TRBJ1-4, with a tentative D call TRBD1 (6 bases). This CDR3 is built from 14 residues. The ends were cut back, 3 bases at V and 7 bases at J, with 12 bases in the middle. Germline V gene sequence: CDR1 KGHSH, CDR2 LQKENI. The CDR3 protein is CASSPDRVIEKLFF. As DNA, the CDR3 is TGTGCCAGCTCACCGGACAGAGTGATTGAAAAACTGTTTTTT.

J is TRBJ1-2 and V is TRBV5-1; TRBD1 is a possible D gene (5 bases). Looked up from germline, CDR1 is SGHRS and CDR2 is YFSETQ. The V end lost 4 bases, the J end lost 4 bases, and 17 bases lay between the germline ends. The CDR3 has 15 residues. As DNA, the CDR3 is TGCGCCAGCAGCGACAGCCCGAGGAGCACCTATGGCTACACCTTC. Amino acid sequence: CASSDSPRSTYGYTF.

This clone occurred many times. The chain is built from TRBV28 and TRBJ2-1; 9 positions match TRBD2. The CDR3 contains 17 residues. The germline CDR1 and CDR2 sequences are MDHEN and SYDVKM. The V gene end was trimmed by 1 base and the J gene end by 0 bases; junction bases not matched to a gene: 4. As DNA, the CDR3 is TGTGCCAGCAGTTTATCGACTAGCGGTAGCTCCTACAATGAGCAGTTCTTC. Protein: CASSLSTSGSSYNEQFF.

This rearrangement joins TRBV19 to TRBJ1-6; maybe TRBD1 (6 bases). V was trimmed by 3 bases and J by 8 bases, leaving 11 bases between them. Per germline, CDR1 LNHDA and CDR2 SQIVND (reference sequence). The CDR3 has 14 residues. The CDR3 loop is CASSIGRGDSPLHF. Here the CDR3 DNA reads TGTGCCAGTAGTATCGGGAGGGGGGATTCACCCCTCCACTTT.

V gene TRBV27 combines with J gene TRBJ2-7, with a possible D match to TRBD1 (5 bases). The CDR3 is made up of 14 amino acids. V lost 1 base and J 3 bases, leaving 10 bases between the germline ends. CDR1 and CDR2 from the germline V gene are MNHEY and SMNVEV (reference sequence). CDR3 bases: TGTGCCAGCAGTTTATATTGGCAGGGCTACGAGCAGTACTTC. Translating gives CASSLYWQGYEQYF.

In this sample, this clone turned up many times. This chain links TRBV7-2 with TRBJ1-1; D may be TRBD1 (5 bases). The CDR3 sequence is 14 residues long. Trimming pared 0 bases from V and 7 bases from J, leaving 12 bases between. Germline values: CDR1 SGHTA, CDR2 FQGNSA. The CDR3 loop is CASSLAARGGEAFF. The CDR3 coding sequence is TGTGCCAGCAGCTTAGCGGCCCGGGGGGGTGAAGCTTTCTTT.

This sequence joins TRBV6-1 and TRBJ2-1; the D gene is possibly TRBD2 (6 bases). Trimming left V 2 bases short and J 7 bases short, with 18 bases between. CDR3 length equals 16 residues. The germline V gene has CDR1 MNHNS and CDR2 SASEGT. The CDR3 here is CASSEQAGLLKNEQFF. The CDR3 DNA sequence: TGTGCCAGCAGTGAACAGGCGGGACTCCTGAAGAATGAGCAGTTCTTC.

This chain links TRBV28 with TRBJ1-2; D not certain. The germline V and J ends were trimmed by 5 bases and 1 base, with 2 bases remaining between them. Germline V CDR1 and CDR2: MDHEN, SYDVKM. The CDR3 is made up of 11 amino acids. CDR3: CASSRNYGYTF. In DNA, the CDR3 is TGTGCCAGCAGTCGTAACTATGGCTACACCTTC.

This rearrangement joins TRBV7-2 to TRBJ2-7; weak D call: TRBD2 (6 bases). CDR1 is SGHTA, CDR2 FQGNSA, per germline. V was shortened by 4 bases and J by 3 bases, with 16 bases between the two germline ends. The CDR3 sequence is 15 residues long. CDR3 sequence reads: CASSSDLGLVYEQYF. CDR3 DNA: TGTGCCAGCAGCTCCGACCTGGGACTCGTCTACGAGCAGTACTTC.